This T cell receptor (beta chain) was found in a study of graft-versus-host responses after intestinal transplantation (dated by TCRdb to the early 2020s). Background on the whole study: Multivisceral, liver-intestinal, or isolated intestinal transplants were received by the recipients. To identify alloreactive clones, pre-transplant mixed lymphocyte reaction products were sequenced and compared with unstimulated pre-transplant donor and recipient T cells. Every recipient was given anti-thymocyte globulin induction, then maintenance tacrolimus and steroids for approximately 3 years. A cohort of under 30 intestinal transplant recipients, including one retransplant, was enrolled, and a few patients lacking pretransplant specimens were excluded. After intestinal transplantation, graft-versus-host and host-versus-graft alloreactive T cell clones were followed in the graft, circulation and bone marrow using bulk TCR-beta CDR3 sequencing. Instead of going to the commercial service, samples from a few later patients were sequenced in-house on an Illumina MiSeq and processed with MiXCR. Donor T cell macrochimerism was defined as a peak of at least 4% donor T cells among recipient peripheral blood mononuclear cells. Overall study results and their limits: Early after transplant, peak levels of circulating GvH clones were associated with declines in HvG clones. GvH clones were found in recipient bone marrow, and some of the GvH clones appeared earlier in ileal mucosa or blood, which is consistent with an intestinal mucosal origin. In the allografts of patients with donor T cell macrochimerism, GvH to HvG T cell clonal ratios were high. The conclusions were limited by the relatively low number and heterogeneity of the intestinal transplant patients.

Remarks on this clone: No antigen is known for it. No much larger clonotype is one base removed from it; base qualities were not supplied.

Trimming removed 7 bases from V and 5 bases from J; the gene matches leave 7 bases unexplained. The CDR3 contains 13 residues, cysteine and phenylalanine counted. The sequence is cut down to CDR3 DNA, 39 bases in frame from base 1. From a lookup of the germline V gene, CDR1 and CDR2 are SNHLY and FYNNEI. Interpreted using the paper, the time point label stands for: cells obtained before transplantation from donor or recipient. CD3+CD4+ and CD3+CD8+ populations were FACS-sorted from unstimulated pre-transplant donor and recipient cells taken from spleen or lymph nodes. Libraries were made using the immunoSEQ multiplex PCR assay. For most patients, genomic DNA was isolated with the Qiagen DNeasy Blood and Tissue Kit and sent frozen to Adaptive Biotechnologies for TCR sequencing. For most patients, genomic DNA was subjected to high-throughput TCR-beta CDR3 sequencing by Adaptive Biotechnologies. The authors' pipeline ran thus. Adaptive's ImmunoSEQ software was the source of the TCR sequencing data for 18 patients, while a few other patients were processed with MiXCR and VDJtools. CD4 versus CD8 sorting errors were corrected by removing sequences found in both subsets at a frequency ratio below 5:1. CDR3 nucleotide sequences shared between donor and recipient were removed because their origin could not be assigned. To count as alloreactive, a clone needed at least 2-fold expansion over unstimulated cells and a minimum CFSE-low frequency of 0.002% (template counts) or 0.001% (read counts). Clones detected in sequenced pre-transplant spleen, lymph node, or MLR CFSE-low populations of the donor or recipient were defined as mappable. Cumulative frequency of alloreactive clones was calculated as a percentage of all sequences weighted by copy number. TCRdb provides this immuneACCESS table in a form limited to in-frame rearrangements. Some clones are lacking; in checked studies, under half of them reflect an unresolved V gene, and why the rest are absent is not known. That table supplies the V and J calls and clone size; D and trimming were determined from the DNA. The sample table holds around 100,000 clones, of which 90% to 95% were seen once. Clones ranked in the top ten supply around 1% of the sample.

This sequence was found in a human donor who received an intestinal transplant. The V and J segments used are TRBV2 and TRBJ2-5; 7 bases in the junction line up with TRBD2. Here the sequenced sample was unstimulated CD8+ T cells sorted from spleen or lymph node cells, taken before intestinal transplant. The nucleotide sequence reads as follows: TGTGCCAGCACGACCTGGGAGGGGGAGACCCAGTACTTC. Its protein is CASTTWEGETQYF.